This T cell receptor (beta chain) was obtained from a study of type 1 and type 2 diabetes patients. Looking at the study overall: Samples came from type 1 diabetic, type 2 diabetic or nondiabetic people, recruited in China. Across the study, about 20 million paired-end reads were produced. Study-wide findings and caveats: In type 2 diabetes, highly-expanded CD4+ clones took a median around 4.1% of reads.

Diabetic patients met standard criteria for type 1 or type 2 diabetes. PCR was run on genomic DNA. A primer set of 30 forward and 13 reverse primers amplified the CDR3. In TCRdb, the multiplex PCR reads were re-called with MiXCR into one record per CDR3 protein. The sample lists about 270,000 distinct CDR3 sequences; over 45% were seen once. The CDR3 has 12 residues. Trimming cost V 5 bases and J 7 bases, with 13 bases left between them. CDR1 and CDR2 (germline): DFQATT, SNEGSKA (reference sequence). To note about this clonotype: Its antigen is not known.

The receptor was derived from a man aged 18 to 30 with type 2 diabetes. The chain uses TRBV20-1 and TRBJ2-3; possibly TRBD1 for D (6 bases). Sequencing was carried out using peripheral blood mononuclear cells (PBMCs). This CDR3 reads CSASTGPNTQYF. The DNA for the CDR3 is TGCAGTGCTTCGACAGGACCTAATACGCAGTATTTT.